The next 16 T cell receptor beta chains were all read from a single sample in a study of beta chain features in type 1 diabetes. Expressed TCRB transcripts were sequenced because the isolated RNA had all been reverse transcribed beforehand. This table comes from immunoSEQ multiplex PCR, and its TCRdb copy is limited to in-frame clones, with some not included. The sample holds 200,000 to 250,000 clones, approximately 10% seen once. Sequencing was done on a sample of central memory CD4+ T cells from blood. The source of these receptors is a man younger than 35 in good health.

This clone was found a few times. V and J are TRBV5-1 and TRBJ2-5; tentatively, D is TRBD2 (6 bases). Germline V gene data show CDR1 as SGHRS and CDR2 as YFSETQ. The V end lost 7 bases, the J end lost 4 bases, and 17 bases lay between the germline ends. This CDR3 region has 14 residues. The CDR3: CASQGGGTSETQYF. The CDR3 coding sequence is TGCGCCAGCCAGGGCGGAGGGACGTCAGAGACCCAGTACTTC.

The J gene is TRBJ2-5, the V gene TRBV5-4, with TRBD2 as a possible D gene (7 bases). CDR3 length: 15 amino acids. The V gene's germline CDR1 is SGHNT and CDR2 YYREEE (reference sequence). V shed 6 bases and J shed 4 bases, with 19 bases lying between them. This CDR3 is CASTTAGARGETQYF. The CDR3 DNA reads as TGTGCCAGCACCACGGCGGGGGCGCGTGGAGAGACCCAGTACTTC.

A few counts support this clone. This chain joins TRBV4-3 and TRBJ2-3, with 11 bases aligning to TRBD2. Germline loops: CDR1 LGHNA, CDR2 YSLEER. The CDR3 runs to 14 residues. The trim removed 5 bases at V and 3 bases at J, leaving 1 base unmatched. CDR3 DNA sequence: TGCGCCAGCAGCACTAGCGGGAGTACAGATACGCAGTATTTT. It translates to CASSTSGSTDTQYF.

This clone was detected only a few times. The chain combines TRBV5-1 with TRBJ2-3; 12 positions match TRBD2. The CDR3 is made up of 14 amino acids. Germline-derived CDR1 and CDR2 are SGHRS and YFSETQ. The J segment lost 5 bases and the V segment lost 3 bases, leaving 1 base of the junction unmatched. Here the CDR3 reads CASSSLAGGDTQYF. The CDR3 DNA reads as TGCGCCAGCAGCTCACTAGCGGGAGGAGATACGCAGTATTTT.

The J gene is TRBJ2-2, the V gene TRBV6-5; unclear D gene. V shed 6 bases and J shed 3 bases, with 11 bases lying between them. The CDR3 runs 14 residues. Germline-derived CDR1 and CDR2 are MNHEY and SVGAGI. The CDR3 region is CASSPWQYTGELFF. The DNA of the CDR3 is TGTGCCAGCAGCCCCTGGCAGTACACCGGGGAGCTGTTTTTT.

This clone was seen at least ten times. This sequence joins TRBV5-1 and TRBJ2-1, with 9 bases fitting TRBD2. Germline-derived CDR1 and CDR2 are SGHRS and YFSETQ. The CDR3 sequence is 13 residues long. V was pared by 4 bases and J by 10 bases, with 6 bases of the junction left unmatched. CDR3 sequence reads: CASSRVAGVEQFF. The CDR3 coding sequence is TGCGCCAGCAGCCGAGTAGCGGGAGTAGAGCAGTTCTTC.

This clone showed up just a few times. The genes are TRBV19 and TRBJ2-5; D might be TRBD2 (5 bases). This CDR3 is 16 amino acids long. The V end lost 8 bases, the J end lost 5 bases, and 24 bases lay between the germline ends. Germline values: CDR1 LNHDA, CDR2 SQIVND (reference sequence). CDR3: CASAGSRGTFGETQYF. CDR3 DNA sequence: TGTGCCAGTGCGGGCAGTCGGGGAACTTTCGGGGAGACCCAGTACTTC.

The rearrangement links TRBV4-2 to TRBJ2-1; unclear D gene. V was clipped by 1 base and J by 6 bases, with 10 bases between them. The CDR3 totals 14 residues. The V gene's germline CDR1 is LGHNA and CDR2 YNFKEQ. CDR3 in DNA: TGTGCCAGCAGCCAAGCTCTAGATGGCAATGAGCAGTTCTTC. It is translated as CASSQALDGNEQFF.

The chain carries TRBV21-1 and TRBJ2-1. TRBV21-1 corresponds to a pseudogene. CDR3 length equals 16 residues. CDR3 coding DNA: TGTGCCAGCAGCAAAGTAGTACCCTGGACCCTCAATGAGCAGTTCTTC. It encodes CASSKVVPWTLNEQFF.

In nucleotides, the CDR3 is TGTGCCAGTAGAGCCGGGACACAATACAATGAGCAGTTCTTC. Translating it yields CASRAGTQYNEQFF. The chain links TRBV19 to TRBJ2-1, with a tentative D call TRBD1 (6 bases). There are 14 residues in the CDR3. Trimming left V 6 bases short and J 4 bases short, with 13 bases between. Germline assignment: CDR1 LNHDA and CDR2 SQIVND (reference sequence).

Note on this clone: The sample holds other DNA sequences that translate to the same CDR3. The rearrangement links TRBV20-1 to TRBJ1-2, with no clear D. The CDR3 length is 11 residues. V gave up 3 bases and J gave up 6 bases, with 8 bases separating them. CDR1 is DFQATT and CDR2 is SNEGSKA in the germline V gene (reference sequence). The CDR3 sequence: CSARKNNGYTF. CDR3 in DNA: TGCAGTGCTAGGAAAAACAATGGCTACACCTTC.

Sample share makes this clone medium-sized (0.01 to 0.1%). This chain uses TRBV10-3 with TRBJ2-6; 8 nucleotides line up with TRBD1. Germline values: CDR1 ENHRY, CDR2 SYGVKD. V lost 2 bases to trimming and J lost 0 bases; unmatched junction nucleotides: 3. This CDR3 contains 17 residues. This CDR3 is CAISERTGPSGANVLTF. CDR3 nucleotide sequence: TGTGCCATCAGTGAGAGGACAGGGCCCTCTGGGGCCAACGTCCTGACTTTC.

The rearrangement links TRBV5-1 to TRBJ1-2, with TRBD1 matching over 7 bases. The ends lost 0 bases at V and 2 bases at J; junction bases unmatched: 1. CDR1 is SGHRS, CDR2 YFSETQ, per germline. CDR3 length: 14 residues. In DNA form, the CDR3 reads TGCGCCAGCAGCTTGGTGACAGGGAACTATGGCTACACCTTC. Amino acids: CASSLVTGNYGYTF.

This clone came up a few times. The sample contains more than one DNA sequence encoding this CDR3. V usage is TRBV7-2 and J usage is TRBJ2-5; 9 bases fit TRBD2. The J segment lost 4 bases and the V segment lost 0 bases, leaving 0 bases of the junction unmatched. In germline, CDR1 is SGHTA, CDR2 FQGNSA. The CDR3 covers 14 residues. The CDR3 protein is CASSLALAGETQYF. CDR3 in DNA: TGTGCCAGCAGCTTAGCACTAGCGGGAGAGACCCAGTACTTC.

This clone was counted only a few times. V usage is TRBV28 and J usage is TRBJ2-3; D is tentatively TRBD1 or TRBD2 (5 bases each). Germline lookup yields CDR1 MDHEN and CDR2 SYDVKM. V was clipped by 8 bases and J by 2 bases, with 8 bases between them. There are 12 residues in the CDR3. This CDR3 is CASEGNTDTQYF. CDR3 coding DNA: TGTGCCAGCGAGGGGAACACAGATACGCAGTATTTT.

The V and J genes are TRBV5-1 and TRBJ2-1; possibly TRBD2 for D (6 bases). The germline gives CDR1 SGHRS, CDR2 YFSETQ. V was pared by 3 bases and J by 7 bases, with 17 bases between. This CDR3 is 15 amino acids long. In DNA form, the CDR3 reads TGCGCCAGCAGCTGGGCGGCCGGGAGCCCGAATGAGCAGTTCTTC. Its protein is CASSWAAGSPNEQFF.